These 4 T cell receptor beta chains were all obtained from the same sample, sequenced in a study of cytomegalovirus exposure and HLA in healthy donors. Primers for the PCR totalled 60 Vbeta and 13 Jbeta. Assay: immunoSEQ multiplex PCR; the TCRdb copy retains only in-frame clones and omits some. This sample has 90,000 to 120,000 clones; more than 75% occur once, and the top ten carry 1.5% to 2%. The specimen was PBMCs. Source of these receptors: a woman aged 35 to 49 in good health and CMV-seronegative.

The table lists this clone with a few counts. The chain is built from TRBV7-8 and TRBJ1-1; 10 nucleotides align to TRBD1. After removal of 7 bases from V and 4 bases from J, the junction contained 12 bases not matched to a gene. The CDR3 extends over 16 amino acids. Germline CDR1 reads SGHVS; CDR2 reads FQNEAQ. In DNA, the CDR3 is TGTGCCAGCATCCCTATGGGACAGGGGATGAGCACTGAAGCTTTCTTT. It yields the protein CASIPMGQGMSTEAFF.

Turning to this clone: The sample contains more than one DNA sequence encoding this CDR3. V is TRBV7-9 and J is TRBJ1-1, with TRBD1 identical over 7 bases. The CDR3 runs 14 residues. Trimming cost V 1 base and J 2 bases; bases outside gene matches: 1. Germline CDR1 is SEHNR and CDR2 is FQNEAQ (reference sequence). CDR3 sequence (DNA): TGTGCCAGCAGCTTAGGGACAGGAAACACTGAAGCTTTCTTT. The encoded protein is CASSLGTGNTEAFF.

This rearrangement joins TRBV14 to TRBJ2-1; 8 bases fit TRBD2. The ends lost 6 bases at V and 3 bases at J; junction bases unmatched: 4. The CDR3 has 14 residues. Germline-derived CDR1 and CDR2 are SGHDN and FVKESK. This CDR3 reads CASRKLADYNEQFF. As DNA, the CDR3 is TGTGCCAGCAGGAAACTAGCGGACTACAATGAGCAGTTCTTC.

The V and J genes are TRBV27 and TRBJ1-1, with TRBD1 as a possible D gene (6 bases). The CDR3 covers 13 residues. Trimming stripped 7 bases from V and 1 base from J, with 10 bases between. Germline V gives CDR1 MNHEY, CDR2 SMNVEV (reference sequence). CDR3 protein: CASKAGQNTEAFF. DNA of the CDR3: TGTGCCAGCAAAGCGGGACAGAACACTGAAGCTTTCTTT.